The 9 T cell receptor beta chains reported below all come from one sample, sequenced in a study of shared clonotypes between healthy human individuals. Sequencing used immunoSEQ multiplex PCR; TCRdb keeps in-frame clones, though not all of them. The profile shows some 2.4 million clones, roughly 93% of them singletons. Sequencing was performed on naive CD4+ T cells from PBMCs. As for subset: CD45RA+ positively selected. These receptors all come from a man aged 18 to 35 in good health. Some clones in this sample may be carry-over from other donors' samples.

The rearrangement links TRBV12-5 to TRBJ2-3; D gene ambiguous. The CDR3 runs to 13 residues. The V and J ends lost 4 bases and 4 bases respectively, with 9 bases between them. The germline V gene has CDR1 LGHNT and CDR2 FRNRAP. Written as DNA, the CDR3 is TGTGCTAGTGGTTCCTCTGCCGCAGATACGCAGTATTTT. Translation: CASGSSAADTQYF.

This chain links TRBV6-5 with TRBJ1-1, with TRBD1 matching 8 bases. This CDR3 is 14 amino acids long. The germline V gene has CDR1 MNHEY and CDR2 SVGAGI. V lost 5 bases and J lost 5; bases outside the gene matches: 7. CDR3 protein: CASSKTGDRTEAFF. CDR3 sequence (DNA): TGTGCCAGCAGTAAGACAGGGGATCGGACTGAAGCTTTCTTT.

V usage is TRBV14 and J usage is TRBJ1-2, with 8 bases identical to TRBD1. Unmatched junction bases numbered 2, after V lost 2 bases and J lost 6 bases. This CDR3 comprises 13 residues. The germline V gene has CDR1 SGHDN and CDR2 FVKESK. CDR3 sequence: CASSQRDRNGYTF. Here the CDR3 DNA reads TGTGCCAGCAGCCAAAGGGACAGGAATGGCTACACCTTC.

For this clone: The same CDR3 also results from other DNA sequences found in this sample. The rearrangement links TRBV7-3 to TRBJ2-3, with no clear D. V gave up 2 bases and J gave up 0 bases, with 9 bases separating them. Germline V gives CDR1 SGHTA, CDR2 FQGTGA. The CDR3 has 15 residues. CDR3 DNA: TGTGCCAGCAGCTTAGCAGGCAGTAGCACAGATACGCAGTATTTT. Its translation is CASSLAGSSTDTQYF.

The DNA of the CDR3 is TGTGCCAGCATGGAGTGGGGGGCCGGGACAGATACGCAGTATTTT. Protein: CASMEWGAGTDTQYF. The chain combines TRBV27 with TRBJ2-3; D may match TRBD1 or TRBD2 (6 bases each). Germline V gives CDR1 MNHEY, CDR2 SMNVEV (reference sequence). V lost 7 bases and J lost 3, with 17 bases in between. The CDR3 length is 15 residues.

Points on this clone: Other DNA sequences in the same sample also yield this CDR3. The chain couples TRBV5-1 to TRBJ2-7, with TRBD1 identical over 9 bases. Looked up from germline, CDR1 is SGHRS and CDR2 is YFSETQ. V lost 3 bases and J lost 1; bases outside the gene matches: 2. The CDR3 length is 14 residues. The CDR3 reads CASSSTGGSYEQYF. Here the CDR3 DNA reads TGCGCCAGCAGCTCGACAGGGGGATCCTACGAGCAGTACTTC.

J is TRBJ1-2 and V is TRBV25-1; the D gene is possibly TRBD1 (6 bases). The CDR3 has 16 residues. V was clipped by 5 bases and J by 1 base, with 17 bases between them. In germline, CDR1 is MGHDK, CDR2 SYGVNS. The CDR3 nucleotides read TGTGCCAGCAGTAAAGGGGGGGGACGGAGTAACTATGGCTACACCTTC. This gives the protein CASSKGGGRSNYGYTF.

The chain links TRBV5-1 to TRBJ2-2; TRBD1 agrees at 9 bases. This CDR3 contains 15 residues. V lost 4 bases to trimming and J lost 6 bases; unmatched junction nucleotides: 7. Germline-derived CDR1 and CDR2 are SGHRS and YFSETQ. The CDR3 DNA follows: TGCGCCAGCAGCCCGGGACAGGGTCTGTCCGGGGAGCTGTTTTTT. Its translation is CASSPGQGLSGELFF.

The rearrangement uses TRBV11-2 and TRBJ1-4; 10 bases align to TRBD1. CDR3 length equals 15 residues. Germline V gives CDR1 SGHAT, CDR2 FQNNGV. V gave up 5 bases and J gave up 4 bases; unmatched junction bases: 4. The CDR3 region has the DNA TGTGCCAGCAGCGGCAGGACAGGGGGTAATGAAAAACTGTTTTTT. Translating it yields CASSGRTGGNEKLFF.